A selection of T cell receptor beta chains follows, all from one sample in a study of cytomegalovirus exposure and HLA in healthy donors. TCRdb's copy holds only in-frame clones and misses some; the assay was immunoSEQ multiplex PCR. Of some 160,000 clones in the sample, roughly 9.4% were seen once. Sequenced sample: PBMCs. Source of these receptors: a male donor in good health and CMV-seronegative. Both conserved end residues are part of each CDR3. D genes are given only for firm matches. Rows may omit the clone size; those that give it use once, few, many or a size class.

TRBJ2-5 NA TRBV2 TRBD2 CASSDWGLAAERETQYF
TRBJ2-5 NA TRBV28 TRBD1 CASSPTGDGGTQYF
TRBJ2-3 few TRBV5-1 NA CASSLGVASTDTQYF
TRBJ1-1 few TRBV28 TRBD1 CASSTTGTGGTEAFF
NA NA TRBV5-1 NA CASSPGGGGLHEQYF
TRBJ2-7 few TRBV7-8 TRBD2 CASSADGLGLAASYEQYF
TRBJ2-2 NA TRBV7-2 TRBD2 CASSSTGTRRVGELFF
TRBJ2-1 NA TRBV7-9 TRBD2 CASSPGFGGTGNNNEQFF
TRBJ2-5 NA TRBV14 NA CASSSNTGWETQYF
TRBJ2-5 NA TRBV5-1 TRBD1 CASSLTGTAGETQYF
TRBJ2-5 NA TRBV7-2 NA CASSLRGQETQYF
TRBJ1-5 few TRBV28 TRBD1 CASSQTGRSNQPQHF
TRBJ1-1 few TRBV18 NA CASSPRERLSGTNEAFF
NA NA TRBV29-1 NA CSGKRAGYEQYF
TRBJ1-5 NA TRBV28 NA CASSGQGNQPQHF
TRBJ1-1 NA TRBV28 TRBD1 CATSTGTEAFF
TRBJ2-7 few TRBV29-1 TRBD1 CSVGGQGNYEQYF
TRBJ1-1 few TRBV29-1 NA CSAGRNTEAFF
TRBJ2-3 NA TRBV13 NA CASSLELGLSTDTQYF
TRBJ2-7 NA TRBV27 NA CASSAYRGTYEQYF
TRBJ1-5 few TRBV9 NA CASSVEERQPQHF
TRBJ2-7 few TRBV27 TRBD1 CASSLSRQGANEQYF
TRBJ2-5 few TRBV5-4 NA CASSFPGEVETQYF
TRBJ2-1 NA TRBV4-2 TRBD2 CASSQEIASGGNEQFF
TRBJ2-5 NA TRBV11-1 TRBD2 CASSSGSGKSGQETQYF
TRBJ2-2 few TRBV6-4 NA CASSTGRNTGELFF
TRBJ2-7 few TRBV4-3 TRBD1 CASSHRQGMDYEQYF
TRBJ2-7 few TRBV29-1 NA CSVEVQLHEQYF
TRBJ2-2 NA TRBV4-2 NA CASSPWTENTGELFF
TRBJ2-2 few TRBV30 TRBD2 CAWSGLAGSNTGELFF
TRBJ1-5 few TRBV30 NA CAWSFGGNQPQHF
TRBJ2-7 few TRBV28 NA CASSRAYEQYF
TRBJ1-4 few TRBV15 TRBD1 CATSSRDSRNEKLFF
TRBJ2-7 few TRBV10-3 NA CAISESDSTYEQYF
TRBJ1-5 NA TRBV27 NA CASSLYYSGLGQPQHF
TRBJ2-3 few TRBV18 NA CASSPRLSGTDTQYF
TRBJ2-1 few TRBV25-1 TRBD1 CASSALGQGYYNEQFF
TRBJ2-3 NA TRBV5-1 TRBD1 CASSLTGTVDTQYF
TRBJ2-5 few TRBV5-6 NA CASSWDYQETQYF
TRBJ2-7 NA TRBV21-1 NA CASSKPGQGASWYEQYF
TRBJ2-2 few TRBV5-1 NA CASREEGLSTGELFF
TRBJ2-7 NA TRBV11-2 NA CASSFNSYEQYF
TRBJ2-3 NA TRBV5-1 NA CASSPDSQKDTQYF